The present T cell receptor (beta chain) was sequenced within a study of blood T cells in healthy people across ages. Findings of the study overall: Long-lived donors had more naive CD4+ cells and higher diversity than aged donors. The percentage of naive T cells correlated strongly with TCR beta diversity.

Primed by a sample-barcoded 5' primer and a J-beta primer mix, a second PCR proceeded for roughly 7 to 11 cycles. Each TCR beta cDNA got a 12-nucleotide random molecular identifier. Using its own MiXCR run on the 5' RACE reads, TCRdb lists one record per CDR3 protein. The sample shows roughly 800,000 distinct CDR3 sequences, nearly 60% of them seen only once. This clonotype appeared a few times. Antigen unknown. CDR1 is LGHDT, CDR2 YNNKEL, per germline (reference sequence). V was pared by 6 bases and J by 1 base, with 10 bases of the junction left unmatched. This CDR3 is built from 17 residues. The study isolated at least 6.5 million PBMCs from each sample.

The specimen sequenced was blood. The chain employs TRBV3-1 and TRBJ2-1, with 9 bases that match TRBD2. The clonotype was recovered from a man under 40 in good health. The CDR3 DNA follows: TGTGCCAGCAGACCCACCAGCGGGAGGTCTTCCTACAATGAGCAGTTCTTC. It codes for CASRPTSGRSSYNEQFF.